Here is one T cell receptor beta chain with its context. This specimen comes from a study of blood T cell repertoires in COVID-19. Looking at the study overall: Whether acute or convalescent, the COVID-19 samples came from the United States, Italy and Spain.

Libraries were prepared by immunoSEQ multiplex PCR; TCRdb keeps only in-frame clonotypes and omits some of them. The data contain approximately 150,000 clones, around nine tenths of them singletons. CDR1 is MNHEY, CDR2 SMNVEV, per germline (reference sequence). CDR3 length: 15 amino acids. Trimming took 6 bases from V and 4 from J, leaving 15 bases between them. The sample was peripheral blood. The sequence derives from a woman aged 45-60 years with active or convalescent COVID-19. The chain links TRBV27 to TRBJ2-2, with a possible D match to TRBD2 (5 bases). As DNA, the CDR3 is TGTGCCAGCAGATTCTTAGGGAGTAGCACCGGGGAGCTGTTTTTT. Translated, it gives CASRFLGSSTGELFF.